Below, 29 T cell receptor beta chains from the same sample are listed, as sequenced in a study of blood T cell repertoires in COVID-19. Sequencing used immunoSEQ multiplex PCR; TCRdb keeps in-frame clones, though not all of them. The sample has under 200,000 clones; around three quarters are singletons. Source material: peripheral blood. Receptors originate from a man in his fifties or sixties with active or convalescent COVID-19.

The J gene is TRBJ2-7, the V gene TRBV6-5; 9 bases map to TRBD2. Germline CDR1 is MNHEY and CDR2 is SVGAGI. The CDR3 totals 14 residues. J was trimmed by 4 bases and V by 5 bases; bases with no gene match: 6. CDR3 nucleotides: TGTGCCAGCAGTAAACTAGCGGGCTTATACGAGCAGTACTTC. It codes for CASSKLAGLYEQYF.

The gene calls are TRBV9 and TRBJ2-6; 7 bases are a match to TRBD1. CDR1 and CDR2 (germline): SGDLS, YYNGEE. The CDR3 extends over 17 amino acids. V lost 0 bases to trimming and J lost 4 bases; unmatched junction nucleotides: 7. CDR3 sequence (DNA): TGTGCCAGCAGCGTAGGCCTGACAGGGCACGGGGCCAACGTCCTGACTTTC. Protein product: CASSVGLTGHGANVLTF.

This chain joins TRBV14 and TRBJ2-7; TRBD1 agrees at 10 bases. From germline, CDR1 is SGHDN and CDR2 FVKESK. This CDR3 comprises 16 residues. With V trimmed by 3 bases and J by 0 bases, 5 bases remained unmatched. CDR3 residues: CASSHPRTGGSYEQYF. The CDR3 bases are TGTGCCAGCAGCCACCCCCGGACAGGGGGCTCCTACGAGCAGTACTTC.

The CDR3 spells CASSIGLAHKAETQYF. The CDR3 DNA reads TGTGCCAGCAGCATCGGACTAGCCCATAAAGCAGAGACCCAGTACTTC. The V call is TRBV7-2, the J call TRBJ2-5; 8 bases map to TRBD2. Per the germline V gene, CDR1 is SGHTA and CDR2 is FQGNSA. V lost 5 bases and J lost 4; bases outside the gene matches: 12. The CDR3 runs to 16 residues. The full variable domain, its missing parts supplied by reference TRBV7-2 and TRBJ2-5, is GAGVSQSPSNKVTEKGKDVELRCDPISGHTALYWYRQSLGQGLEFLIYFQGNSAPDKSGLPSDRFSAERTGGSVSTLTIQRTQQEDSAVYLCASSIGLAHKAETQYFGPGTRLLVL.

This clone has only one observation. In DNA form, the CDR3 reads TGTGCCAGCAGCTCGGACAGCGCCAATCAGCCCCAGCATTTT. It is translated as CASSSDSANQPQHF. The chain recombines TRBV7-2 with TRBJ1-5; tentative D call: TRBD1 (6 bases). Germline V CDR1 and CDR2: SGHTA, FQGNSA. The CDR3 is 14 amino acids. Trimming pared 4 bases from V and 3 bases from J, leaving 10 bases between. Variable domain in full (rest from reference TRBV7-2 and TRBJ1-5): GAGVSQSPSNKVTEKGKDVELRCDPISGHTALYWYRQSLGQGLEFLIYFQGNSAPDKSGLPSDRFSAERTGGSVSTLTIQRTQQEDSAVYLCASSSDSANQPQHFGDGTRLSIL.

The chain employs TRBV5-1 and TRBJ1-5; 7 bases fit TRBD1. CDR1 SGHRS and CDR2 YFSETQ come from the germline V gene. This CDR3 has 14 amino acids. V trimming: 3 bases; J trimming: 4 bases; junction bases outside the gene matches: 4. CDR3 in DNA: TGCGCCAGCAGCTCGGGACAGCCTAATCAGCCCCAGCATTTT. Translating gives CASSSGQPNQPQHF.

The chain joins TRBV5-1 to TRBJ2-3; 9 positions match TRBD1. This CDR3 has 14 residues. Losses at the gene ends were 4 bases for V and 5 bases for J; bases not matched to a gene: 5. The germline V gene has CDR1 SGHRS and CDR2 YFSETQ. The CDR3 DNA reads TGCGCCAGCAGCCGAGGGACAGGGAGAGATACGCAGTATTTT. Its protein is CASSRGTGRDTQYF. The variable domain in full, completed from reference TRBV5-1 and TRBJ2-3, reads KAGVTQTPRYLIKTRGQQVTLSCSPISGHRSVSWYQQTPGQGLQFLFEYFSETQRNKGNFPGRFSGRQFSNSRSEMNVSTLELGDSALYLCASSRGTGRDTQYFGPGTRLTVL.

The gene calls are TRBV11-3 and TRBJ2-2; 7 positions agree with TRBD1. The germline V gene encodes CDR1 SGHNT and CDR2 YENEEA. The CDR3 is 18 amino acids. V gave up 2 bases and J gave up 5 bases; unmatched junction bases: 14. The DNA of the CDR3 is TGTGCCAGCAGCTTATACACCGGACAGGAGGACGCAACCGGGGAGCTGTTTTTT. Its protein is CASSLYTGQEDATGELFF.

The chain joins TRBV5-1 to TRBJ2-1; TRBD2 agrees at 15 bases. Germline lookup yields CDR1 SGHRS and CDR2 YFSETQ. With V trimmed by 4 bases and J by 2 bases, 7 bases remained unmatched. This CDR3 region has 18 residues. CDR3 sequence: CASSTTGTSGRTYNEQFF. The CDR3, as DNA: TGCGCCAGCAGCACAACGGGGACTAGCGGGAGGACCTACAATGAGCAGTTCTTC. Full variable domain (missing parts from reference TRBV5-1 and TRBJ2-1): KAGVTQTPRYLIKTRGQQVTLSCSPISGHRSVSWYQQTPGQGLQFLFEYFSETQRNKGNFPGRFSGRQFSNSRSEMNVSTLELGDSALYLCASSTTGTSGRTYNEQFFGPGTRLTVL.

This clone was recorded once. The V call is TRBV6-5, the J call TRBJ2-7; D perhaps matches TRBD2 (6 bases). With 6 bases removed from V and 7 bases from J, the gap between germline ends came to 16 bases. The CDR3 consists of 13 residues. Germline CDR1 MNHEY, CDR2 SVGAGI. CDR3 DNA: TGTGCCAGCAGCCCCGGGGAGGATAGGGAGCAGTACTTC. Its protein product is CASSPGEDREQYF.

This rearrangement joins TRBV6-5 to TRBJ2-3; 8 bases are shared with TRBD1. The V and J ends lost 6 bases and 5 bases, in that order; junction bases with no gene match: 4. CDR3 length: 13 residues. CDR1 and CDR2 from the germline V gene are MNHEY and SVGAGI. CDR3 loop: CASRSRGQDTQYF. The CDR3 DNA reads TGTGCCAGCAGATCCAGGGGGCAAGATACGCAGTATTTT.

The chain couples TRBV2 to TRBJ2-5; 13 nucleotides align to TRBD2. In germline, CDR1 is SNHLY, CDR2 FYNNEI. The J segment lost 5 bases and the V segment lost 4 bases, leaving 4 bases of the junction unmatched. The CDR3 has 15 residues. The CDR3 sequence: CASSGLAGGGETQYF. CDR3 bases: TGTGCCAGCAGTGGACTAGCGGGAGGTGGGGAGACCCAGTACTTC. Variable domain in full (rest from reference TRBV2 and TRBJ2-5): EPEVTQTPSHQVTQMGQEVILRCVPISNHLYFYWYRQILGQKVEFLVSFYNNEISEKSEIFDDQFSVERPDGSNFTLKIRSTKLEDSAMYFCASSGLAGGGETQYFGPGTRLLVL.

Many counts were recorded for this clone. The gene calls are TRBV11-3 and TRBJ2-3; tentatively, D is TRBD2 (6 bases). The CDR3 consists of 15 residues. The V gene lost 5 bases and the J gene lost 3 bases, with 15 bases spanning the gap. CDR1 and CDR2 (germline): SGHNT, YENEEA. The CDR3 sequence is CASSPSGLRTDTQYF. The CDR3 DNA sequence: TGTGCCAGCAGCCCCTCGGGACTCCGAACAGATACGCAGTATTTT.

The chain links TRBV5-1 to TRBJ2-5; 7 bases align to TRBD2. Per the germline V gene, CDR1 is SGHRS and CDR2 is YFSETQ. This CDR3 contains 15 residues. Unmatched junction bases numbered 3, after V lost 0 bases and J lost 1 base. The CDR3 nucleotides read TGCGCCAGCAGCTTGGGAGCGGGGCCCCAAGAGACCCAGTACTTC. Translation: CASSLGAGPQETQYF.

V and J are TRBV6-2 or TRBV6-3 and TRBJ1-5; the match to TRBD1 covers 7 bases. Germline CDR1 and CDR2: MNHEY and SVGEGT. The CDR3 extends over 15 amino acids. The J segment lost 1 base and the V segment lost 4 bases, leaving 4 bases of the junction unmatched. The CDR3 sequence is CASSFTGASNQPQHF. Here the CDR3 DNA reads TGTGCCAGCAGTTTTACAGGGGCGAGCAATCAGCCCCAGCATTTT.

The chain recombines TRBV13 with TRBJ2-1, with 10 positions matching TRBD2. Germline assignment: CDR1 PRHDT and CDR2 FYEKMQ (reference sequence). V shed 1 base and J 4 bases; nucleotides not matched to a gene: 4. CDR3 length: 16 residues. DNA of the CDR3: TGTGCCAGCAGCTTAGTCCCAGCGGGAGGGTACAATGAGCAGTTCTTC. Its protein is CASSLVPAGGYNEQFF.

The chain is built from TRBV28 and TRBJ2-5, with D perhaps TRBD2 (5 bases). V was shortened by 5 bases and J by 4 bases, with 17 bases between the two germline ends. This CDR3 is built from 15 residues. From germline, CDR1 is MDHEN and CDR2 SYDVKM. The CDR3 DNA follows: TGTGCCAGCAGTCCCCTCCGTGGCGGAGGAGAGACCCAGTACTTC. It codes for CASSPLRGGGETQYF.

This chain joins TRBV5-4 and TRBJ1-2; D gene ambiguous. Germline CDR1 SGHNT, CDR2 YYREEE (reference sequence). CDR3 length equals 11 residues. V shed 2 bases and J shed 7 bases, with 6 bases lying between them. The CDR3 DNA reads TGTGCCAGCAGCTTCGGTGGTGGCTACACCTTC. This translates into CASSFGGGYTF.

The chain has TRBV27 and TRBJ1-5; TRBD1 is a possible D gene (6 bases). The length of the CDR3 is 17 residues. Germline CDR1 MNHEY, CDR2 SMNVEV (reference sequence). Trimming took 8 bases from V and 0 from J, leaving 20 bases between them. The CDR3 DNA follows: TGTGCCAGCTCGCCTCGACCGGGACAACTTAGCAATCAGCCCCAGCATTTT. It yields the protein CASSPRPGQLSNQPQHF.

The rearrangement links TRBV7-2 to TRBJ2-5; 7 bases match TRBD2. V shed 3 bases and J 1 base; nucleotides not matched to a gene: 2. CDR3 size: 14 residues. The germline CDR1 and CDR2 sequences are SGHTA and FQGNSA. Here the CDR3 DNA reads TGTGCCAGCAGCTTTGGGGGGGTCCAAGAGACCCAGTACTTC. Encoded protein: CASSFGGVQETQYF.

The gene calls are TRBV19 and TRBJ1-4; D not certain. Germline loops: CDR1 LNHDA, CDR2 SQIVND (reference sequence). CDR3 length: 12 residues. V dropped 3 bases and J dropped 8 bases, with 7 bases sitting between them. CDR3 loop: CASSMGREKLFF. The CDR3 DNA follows: TGTGCCAGTAGTATGGGCAGGGAAAAACTGTTTTTT.

This clone was counted once. The gene calls are TRBV3-1 (or the pseudogene TRBV3-2) and TRBJ2-2, with D maybe TRBD2 (5 bases). CDR1 and CDR2 from the germline V gene are LGHDT and YNNKEL (reference sequence). CDR3 size: 14 residues. Deletions cut 4 bases from V and 5 bases from J, with 11 bases between. CDR3 loop: CASSRLDSTGELFF. In DNA, the CDR3 is TGTGCCAGCAGCCGTCTGGACTCGACCGGGGAGCTGTTTTTT.

The chain combines TRBV2 with TRBJ1-1, with unresolved D. This CDR3 region has 13 residues. Trimming took 10 bases from V and 1 from J, leaving 13 bases between them. Germline CDR1 is SNHLY and CDR2 is FYNNEI. CDR3 region: CANKAGRNTEAFF. CDR3 bases: TGTGCCAACAAGGCAGGCCGGAACACTGAAGCTTTCTTT.

The chain combines TRBV7-2 with TRBJ1-5, with D tentatively TRBD1 (5 bases). Germline lookup yields CDR1 SGHTA and CDR2 FQGNSA. Deletions cut 5 bases from V and 5 bases from J, with 13 bases between. The CDR3 consists of 14 residues. CDR3 residues: CASSAGRRDQPQHF. The CDR3 bases are TGTGCCAGCAGCGCGGGACGAAGGGATCAGCCCCAGCATTTT. Supplemented by reference TRBV7-2 and TRBJ1-5, the full variable domain reads GAGVSQSPSNKVTEKGKDVELRCDPISGHTALYWYRQSLGQGLEFLIYFQGNSAPDKSGLPSDRFSAERTGGSVSTLTIQRTQQEDSAVYLCASSAGRRDQPQHFGDGTRLSIL.

This sequence joins TRBV4-1 and TRBJ2-7; 7 bases map to TRBD2. CDR1 is MGHRA and CDR2 is YSYEKL in the germline V gene. The CDR3 consists of 17 residues. Unmatched junction bases numbered 10, after V lost 0 bases and J lost 2 bases. The CDR3 sequence: CASSQDKSSRGTYEQYF. In nucleotides, the CDR3 is TGCGCCAGCAGCCAAGATAAAAGCTCGCGGGGGACCTACGAGCAGTACTTC.

This chain uses TRBV5-6 with TRBJ1-4; 8 positions match TRBD1. There are 15 residues in the CDR3. CDR1 and CDR2 (germline): SGHDT, YYEEEE. With V trimmed by 7 bases and J by 4 bases, 9 bases remained unmatched. The CDR3 DNA reads as TGTGCCAGCGGCGCAGGGGGCCTTGGTAATGAAAAACTGTTTTTT. Protein sequence: CASGAGGLGNEKLFF.

This clone occurred once. This sequence joins TRBV28 and TRBJ1-4; TRBD1 agrees at 7 bases. The germline gives CDR1 MDHEN, CDR2 SYDVKM. This CDR3 region has 17 residues. Trimming at V came to 5 bases and at J to 4 bases, leaving 13 bases not matched to a gene. The CDR3 DNA reads as TGTGCCAGCAGTAGAGCGACAGGGACGAGGTTTAATGAAAAACTGTTTTTT. Protein product: CASSRATGTRFNEKLFF.

The V gene is TRBV24-1, the J gene TRBJ1-4, with TRBD1 identical over 10 bases. CDR1 and CDR2 (germline): KGHDR, SFDVKD. The J segment lost 8 bases and the V segment lost 10 bases, leaving 6 bases of the junction unmatched. CDR3 length: 13 residues. The CDR3 nucleotides read TGTGCCACAAGAGGGACAGGGGACGAAAAACTGTTTTTT. It yields the protein CATRGTGDEKLFF.

The V call is TRBV11-3, the J call TRBJ2-5; maybe TRBD1 (6 bases). Germline CDR1 and CDR2: SGHNT and YENEEA. V was clipped by 5 bases and J by 2 bases, with 6 bases between them. This CDR3 is 12 amino acids long. CDR3 sequence: CASSGQQETQYF. The CDR3, as DNA: TGTGCCAGCAGCGGACAGCAAGAGACCCAGTACTTC.